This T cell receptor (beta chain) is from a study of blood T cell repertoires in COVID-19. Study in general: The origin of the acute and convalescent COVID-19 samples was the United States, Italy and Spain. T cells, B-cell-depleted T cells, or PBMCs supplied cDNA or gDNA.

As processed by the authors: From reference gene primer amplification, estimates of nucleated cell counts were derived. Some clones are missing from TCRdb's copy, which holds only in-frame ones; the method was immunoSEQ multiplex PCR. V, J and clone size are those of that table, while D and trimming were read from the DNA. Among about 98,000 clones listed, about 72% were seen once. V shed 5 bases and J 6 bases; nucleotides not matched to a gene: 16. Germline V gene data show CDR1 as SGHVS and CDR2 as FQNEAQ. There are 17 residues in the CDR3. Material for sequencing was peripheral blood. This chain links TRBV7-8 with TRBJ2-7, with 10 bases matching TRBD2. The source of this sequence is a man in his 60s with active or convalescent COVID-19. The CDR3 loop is CASSTRGRASGRGEQYV. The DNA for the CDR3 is TGTGCCAGCAGCACCAGGGGGAGGGCTAGCGGGAGAGGCGAGCAGTACGTC.